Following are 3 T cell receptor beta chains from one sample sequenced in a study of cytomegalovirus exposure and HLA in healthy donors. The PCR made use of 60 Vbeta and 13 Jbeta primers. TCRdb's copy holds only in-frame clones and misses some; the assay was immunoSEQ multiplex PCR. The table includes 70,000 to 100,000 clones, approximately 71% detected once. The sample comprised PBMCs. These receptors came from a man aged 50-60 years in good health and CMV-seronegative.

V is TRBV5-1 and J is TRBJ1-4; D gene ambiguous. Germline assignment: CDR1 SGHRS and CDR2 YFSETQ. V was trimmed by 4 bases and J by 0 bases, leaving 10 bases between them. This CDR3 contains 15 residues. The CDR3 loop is CASSERAATNEKLFF. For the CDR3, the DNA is TGCGCCAGCAGCGAGAGGGCCGCAACTAATGAAAAACTGTTTTTT.

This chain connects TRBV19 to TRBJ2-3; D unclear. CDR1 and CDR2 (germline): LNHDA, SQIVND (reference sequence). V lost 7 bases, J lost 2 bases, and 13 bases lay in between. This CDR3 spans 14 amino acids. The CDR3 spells CASKRTKITDTQYF. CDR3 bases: TGTGCCAGTAAACGTACAAAGATCACAGATACGCAGTATTTT.

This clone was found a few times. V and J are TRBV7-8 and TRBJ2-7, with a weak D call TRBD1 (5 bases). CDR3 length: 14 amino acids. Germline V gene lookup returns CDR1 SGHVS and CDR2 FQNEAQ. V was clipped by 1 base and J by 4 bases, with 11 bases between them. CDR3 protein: CASSLGSAGYEQYV. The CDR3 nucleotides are TGTGCCAGCAGCTTAGGTTCGGCAGGGTACGAGCAGTACGTC.